The text below deals with one T cell receptor (beta chain). These data come from a study of T cell changes during pregnancy in multiple sclerosis. The CDR3 has 15 amino acids. From germline, CDR1 is SGDLS and CDR2 YYNGEE. The V segment lost 3 bases and the J segment 6 bases; nucleotides outside the gene matches: 8. Clones were sequenced by immunoSEQ multiplex PCR, and TCRdb holds only the in-frame ones, with some missing. The repertoire consists of tens of thousands of clones, with around 92% occurring once and the leading ten covering just under 2%. The chain uses TRBV9 and TRBJ1-2; 10 bases are shared with TRBD1. This sequence was found in a female donor in good health, enrolled as a control in a pregnancy study. Sequences were derived from peripheral blood, sampled in the third trimester of pregnancy. As DNA, the CDR3 is TGTGCCAGCAGCGACAGACAGGGGGCGATTCATGGCTACACCTTC. It encodes CASSDRQGAIHGYTF.